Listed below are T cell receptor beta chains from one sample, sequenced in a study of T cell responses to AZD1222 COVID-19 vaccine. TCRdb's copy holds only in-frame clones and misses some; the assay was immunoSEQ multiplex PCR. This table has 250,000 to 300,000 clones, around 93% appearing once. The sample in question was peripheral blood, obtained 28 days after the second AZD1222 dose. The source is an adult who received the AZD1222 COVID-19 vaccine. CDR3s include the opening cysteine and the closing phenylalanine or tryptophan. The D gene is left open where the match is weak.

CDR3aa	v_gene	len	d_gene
CASSQRWGTEAFF	TRBV3-1/TRBV3-2	13	-
CASSQGLSPGQGAAFF	TRBV4-1	16	TRBD1
CASSYSSRVERSNQPQHF	TRBV6-2/TRBV6-3	18	-
CASSYRFTGNPYEQYF	TRBV6-5	16	-
CASSEAPTDTQYF	TRBV9	13	-
CATSREGGTFLAKNIQYF	TRBV15	18	-
CASSFTGGWGSRAFF	TRBV28	15	TRBD1
CASSRSWGTEAFF	TRBV4-2	13	-
CASRADLSSYNEQFF	TRBV11-2	15	-
CASSQQGSPNSPLHF	TRBV7-9	15	-
CSASYGAVNSPLHF	TRBV20-1	14	-
CASSQEGPGSTPYTQYF	TRBV7-2	17	-
CASSFGRNTEAFF	TRBV7-3	13	-
CASSLALRQPQHF	TRBV7-6	13	-
CASSLWRGSYNEQFF	TRBV7-9	15	-
CASSSYSGLNTEAFF	TRBV27	15	-
CASSPPGGPYEQYF	TRBV7-2	14	-
CASSFLGDPGNTIYF	TRBV5-1	15	-
CASSPRETQYF	TRBV7-9	11	-
CSARGLGEQYF	TRBV20-1	11	-
CASTPTGNSYEQYF	TRBV7-2	14	-
CATSARYEQFF	TRBV7-2	11	-
CASSEIGTGNYGYTF	TRBV25-1	15	TRBD1
CASSKLTGTSNQPQHF	TRBV21-1	16	-
CASSQGLAGSRQYF	TRBV4-3	14	-
CASSLTGDTEAFF	TRBV6-5	13	TRBD1
CASSQLAGAYEQYF	TRBV14	14	TRBD2
CASSPGTSGNEQYF	TRBV14	14	TRBD2
CASSIVLAAPYEQYF	TRBV19	15	TRBD2
CASTAGALAGNEQFF	TRBV27	15	-
CSASLGSYNEQFF	TRBV20-1	13	-
CASSTERFSGNTIYF	TRBV19	15	-
CASSYTGVGQPQHF	TRBV7-2	14	TRBD1
CASSYNADSTDTQYF	TRBV7-9	15	-
CASSIVAGTGELFF	TRBV19	14	-
CASSVFGGGHKRGYTF	TRBV4-1	16	-
CAWSVRGSTNEKLFF	TRBV30	15	-
CASSLEGGGAGDTQYF	TRBV5-1	16	TRBD2
CASSPSGQASGNTIYF	TRBV18	16	TRBD1
CASTISHTGELFF	TRBV13	13	-
CASSPVRSSYEQYF	TRBV5-5	14	-
CASSFSGRGNTEAFF	TRBV7-8	15	-
CASSSGHLTNYGYTF	TRBV6-5	15	-
CASSPQGQPEKLFF	TRBV19	14	TRBD1
CASSLAGLAGGNEQFF	TRBV5-4	16	TRBD2
CASSGGAYEQYF	TRBV19	12	TRBD2
CASREAGGSYEQYF	TRBV19	14	-